A selection of T cell receptor beta chains follows, all from one sample in a study of beta chain features in type 1 diabetes. Repertoires were generated with immunoSEQ multiplex PCR, while TCRdb's copy carries only in-frame clones and drops some. The sample lists about 240,000 clones, approximately 15% seen once, with approximately 0.018% in the top ten. Sequences were obtained from naive CD4+ T cells from blood. These receptors were collected from a man aged 25 to 40 with type 1 diabetes. The CDR3 runs from the conserved cysteine through the conserved F or W. Each record gives: CDR3 DNA, CDR3 protein, D gene, V gene, J gene, clone size. A D gene is named only where the DNA matches it firmly. Where a row states a size, it is once, few, many or the class of an expanded clone; other rows omit it.

cdr3_nt: TGTGCCAGCACGGGTGGCTATGGCTACACCTTC; cdr3_aa: CASTGGYGYTF; d_call: NA; v_call: TRBV6-5; j_call: TRBJ1-2; clone_size: NA
cdr3_nt: TGTGCCAGCAGTTCCTTCGATAAAGGGGACTATGGCTACACCTTC; cdr3_aa: CASSSFDKGDYGYTF; d_call: NA; v_call: TRBV6-6; j_call: TRBJ1-2; clone_size: NA
cdr3_nt: TGTGCCAGGGAGACAGCCCTGGGACTTTACAATGAGCAGTTCTTC; cdr3_aa: CARETALGLYNEQFF; d_call: NA; v_call: TRBV21-1; j_call: TRBJ2-1; clone_size: NA
cdr3_nt: TGTGCCAGCAGCAGGGGACAGCCCACAGATACGCAGTATTTT; cdr3_aa: CASSRGQPTDTQYF; d_call: TRBD1; v_call: TRBV9; j_call: TRBJ2-3; clone_size: few
cdr3_nt: TGTGCCAGCAGCGTAGGGAACAGGGACTACGAGCAGTACTTC; cdr3_aa: CASSVGNRDYEQYF; d_call: NA; v_call: TRBV9; j_call: TRBJ2-7; clone_size: few
cdr3_nt: TGTGCCAGCATGGGCGTTGGGACCCAGTACTTC; cdr3_aa: CASMGVGTQYF; d_call: NA; v_call: TRBV2; j_call: TRBJ2-5; clone_size: NA
cdr3_nt: TGTGCCAGCAGCCGCGCTAGGAACACCGGGGAGCTGTTTTTT; cdr3_aa: CASSRARNTGELFF; d_call: NA; v_call: TRBV11-2; j_call: TRBJ2-2; clone_size: NA
cdr3_nt: TGTGCCAGCAGTGACTCGGGTCGTTCGGGAGGCTACACCTTC; cdr3_aa: CASSDSGRSGGYTF; d_call: NA; v_call: TRBV6-4; j_call: TRBJ1-2; clone_size: NA
cdr3_nt: TGTGCCATCAGTGGGGGACAGGGGGCCCAAGAGACCCAGTACTTC; cdr3_aa: CAISGGQGAQETQYF; d_call: TRBD1; v_call: TRBV10-3; j_call: TRBJ2-5; clone_size: NA
cdr3_nt: TGTGCCAGCAGCTTAGAGCGGGGGAGCTCCTACGAGCAGTACTTC; cdr3_aa: CASSLERGSSYEQYF; d_call: TRBD2; v_call: TRBV7-2; j_call: TRBJ2-7; clone_size: NA
cdr3_nt: TGTGCCAGCAGCTTAGGAGGCAGATCCTACGAGCAGTACTTC; cdr3_aa: CASSLGGRSYEQYF; d_call: NA; v_call: TRBV7-2; j_call: TRBJ2-7; clone_size: few
cdr3_nt: TGTGCCAGCACCTCGACAGAGAACACTGAAGCTTTCTTT; cdr3_aa: CASTSTENTEAFF; d_call: NA; v_call: TRBV7-9; j_call: TRBJ1-1; clone_size: NA
cdr3_nt: TGCGCCAGCAGCTTGGCCAGGACAGAAGAGACCCAGTACTTC; cdr3_aa: CASSLARTEETQYF; d_call: NA; v_call: TRBV5-1; j_call: TRBJ2-5; clone_size: few
cdr3_nt: TGTGCCATCAGTGAAGGGGGGGCCCCCCACTCTGGGGCCAACGTCCTGACTTTC; cdr3_aa: CAISEGGAPHSGANVLTF; d_call: NA; v_call: TRBV10-3; j_call: TRBJ2-6; clone_size: few